These 25 T cell receptor beta chains were all obtained from the same sample, sequenced in a study of lymphopenia after photon versus proton radiotherapy (dated by TCRdb to between 2017 and 2020). Library creation used the immunoSEQ multiplex PCR assay. Held by TCRdb, this immuneACCESS table contains in-frame sequences only and omits some clones. Under half of the omission traces to an unresolved V gene where checked; the cause of the rest is unknown. The table for this sample lists under 70,000 clones; about nine tenths of them were counted only once. 2.2% of the sample lies in the top ten. This material consisted of peripheral blood, taken from a patient treated with photon-based radiotherapy. These receptors were obtained from a woman between 40 and 55 years old with cholangiocarcinoma.

The table lists this clone with a count of one. V usage is TRBV27 and J usage is TRBJ2-1; D not certain. V was shortened by 3 bases and J by 11 bases, with 8 bases between the two germline ends. CDR3 length: 11 residues. CDR1 and CDR2 (germline): MNHEY, SMNVEV (reference sequence). CDR3 region: CASSLGEKQFF. CDR3 nucleotide sequence: TGTGCCAGCAGTTTGGGTGAGAAGCAGTTCTTC.

This chain uses TRBV5-1 with TRBJ1-2; 9 nucleotides agree with TRBD1. Per germline, CDR1 SGHRS and CDR2 YFSETQ. CDR3 size: 15 residues. V was clipped by 0 bases and J by 5 bases; unmatched bases: 5. As DNA, the CDR3 is TGCGCCAGCAGCTTGGACGGACAGGGGTTTTATGGCTACACCTTC. Its translation: CASSLDGQGFYGYTF.

The V gene is TRBV19, the J gene TRBJ2-1, with D perhaps given as TRBD1 or TRBD2 (5 bases each). Germline lookup yields CDR1 LNHDA and CDR2 SQIVND (reference sequence). V shed 5 bases and J shed 0 bases, with 11 bases lying between them. The CDR3 contains 15 residues. Here the CDR3 reads CASSPRDGSYNEQFF. The CDR3 nucleotides are TGTGCCAGTAGTCCGAGGGACGGCTCCTACAATGAGCAGTTCTTC.

The genes are TRBV7-2 and TRBJ2-7; D is ambiguous. The CDR3 runs 13 residues. The germline V and J ends were trimmed by 3 bases and 0 bases, with 6 bases remaining between them. Germline V CDR1 and CDR2: SGHTA, FQGNSA. The CDR3 sequence: CASSFSYSYEQYF. CDR3 bases: TGTGCCAGCAGCTTTTCGTACTCCTACGAGCAGTACTTC.

The V and J genes are TRBV7-2 and TRBJ1-1, with TRBD1 as a possible D gene (5 bases). Germline assignment: CDR1 SGHTA and CDR2 FQGNSA. The CDR3 is 13 residues long. Trimming took off 0 bases at V and 5 bases at J, with 7 bases between the two ends. CDR3 loop: CASSLAGRTEAFF. CDR3 nucleotides: TGTGCCAGCAGCTTAGCGGGACGTACTGAAGCTTTCTTT.

The V call is TRBV19, the J call TRBJ2-3; D is uncertain. V was clipped by 5 bases and J by 1 base, with 10 bases between them. Germline V lookup: CDR1 LNHDA, CDR2 SQIVND (reference sequence). The CDR3 has 14 amino acids. CDR3 DNA sequence: TGTGCCAGTAGTTGGGGTGTAGGCACAGATACGCAGTATTTT. This encodes CASSWGVGTDTQYF. The full variable domain, with the rest looked up from reference TRBV19 and TRBJ2-3, is DGGITQSPKYLFRKEGQNVTLSCEQNLNHDAMYWYRQDPGQGLRLIYYSQIVNDFQKGDIAEGYSVSREKKESFPLTVTSAQKNPTAFYLCASSWGVGTDTQYFGPGTRLTVL.

This sequence joins TRBV19 and TRBJ1-1; 7 bases map to TRBD1. J was trimmed by 0 bases and V by 2 bases; bases with no gene match: 15. The CDR3 totals 19 residues. In germline, CDR1 is LNHDA, CDR2 SQIVND (reference sequence). The CDR3 DNA is TGTGCCAGTAGTATACTCATGCGTGGGACAGCAACTGTGAACACTGAAGCTTTCTTT. Its translation is CASSILMRGTATVNTEAFF. The complete variable domain, with remaining parts taken from reference TRBV19 and TRBJ1-1, reads DGGITQSPKYLFRKEGQNVTLSCEQNLNHDAMYWYRQDPGQGLRLIYYSQIVNDFQKGDIAEGYSVSREKKESFPLTVTSAQKNPTAFYLCASSILMRGTATVNTEAFFGQGTRLTVV.

This clone has a handful of counts. This sequence joins TRBV11-1 and TRBJ1-1, with D perhaps TRBD1 (5 bases). The germline V gene encodes CDR1 SGHAT and CDR2 FQDESV (reference sequence). Trimming removed 5 bases at V and 1 base at J, with 8 bases between. This CDR3 has 13 amino acids. For the CDR3, the DNA is TGTGCCAGCAGCAAAGACAGGAACACTGAAGCTTTCTTT. Translated: CASSKDRNTEAFF.

The chain carries TRBV7-9 and TRBJ2-7; no definite D call. Germline CDR1 SEHNR, CDR2 FQNEAQ (reference sequence). The CDR3 is 14 residues long. V gave up 5 bases and J gave up 2 bases, with 13 bases separating them. Here the CDR3 DNA reads TGTGCCAGCAGCCCGGACCCATCTCCCTACGAGCAGTACTTC. Translation: CASSPDPSPYEQYF. Full variable domain (missing parts from reference TRBV7-9 and TRBJ2-7): DTGVSQNPRHKITKRGQNVTFRCDPISEHNRLYWYRQTLGQGPEFLTYFQNEAQLEKSRLLSDRFSAERPKGSFSTLEIQRTEQGDSAMYLCASSPDPSPYEQYFGPGTRLTVT.

The chain employs TRBV9 and TRBJ2-1; 14 nucleotides agree with TRBD2. The junction had 7 bases not matched to a gene; V was cut back by 4 bases and J by 7 bases. The CDR3 sequence is 16 residues long. Germline V CDR1 and CDR2: SGDLS, YYNGEE. This chain's CDR3 is CASSPGGTSGGNEQFF. CDR3 DNA sequence: TGTGCCAGCAGCCCAGGAGGGACTAGCGGGGGAAATGAGCAGTTCTTC.

The V and J genes are TRBV13 and TRBJ2-3; 7 positions match TRBD1. V trimming: 2 bases; J trimming: 0 bases; junction bases outside the gene matches: 8. The CDR3 sequence is 17 residues long. Germline V gene data show CDR1 as PRHDT and CDR2 as FYEKMQ (reference sequence). CDR3 loop: CASSLRTGTTSTDTQYF. Here the CDR3 DNA reads TGTGCCAGCAGCTTAAGGACAGGAACTACTAGCACAGATACGCAGTATTTT.

To note about this clone: Compared with germline, one end of the junction differs, possibly owing to a read error. The V call is TRBV27, the J call TRBJ1-4; unclear D gene. The germline V gene has CDR1 MNHEY and CDR2 SMNVEV (reference sequence). CDR3 length equals 16 residues. In nucleotides, the CDR3 is TGCGCCACTCAGAGAAGAGGAAGGGTATCAAATGAAAAACTGTTTTTT. It codes for CATQRRGRVSNEKLFF.

V gene TRBV6-5 combines with J gene TRBJ2-2; D gene ambiguous. This CDR3 has 12 amino acids. The V end lost 7 bases, the J end lost 2 bases, and 5 bases lay between the germline ends. Germline V gives CDR1 MNHEY, CDR2 SVGAGI. The CDR3 sequence: CASIANTGELFF. CDR3 nucleotides: TGTGCCAGCATCGCAAACACCGGGGAGCTGTTTTTT.

The rearrangement uses TRBV6-5 and TRBJ2-3, with D possibly being TRBD1 or TRBD2 (5 bases each). The V and J ends lost 6 bases and 7 bases respectively, with 14 bases between them. The CDR3 extends over 13 amino acids. Germline V lookup: CDR1 MNHEY, CDR2 SVGAGI. The DNA of the CDR3 is TGTGCCAGCAGACTACCCGGGACGAATACGCAGTATTTT. It codes for CASRLPGTNTQYF.

V and J are TRBV11-1 and TRBJ2-1; 9 nucleotides align to TRBD2. Germline values: CDR1 SGHAT, CDR2 FQDESV (reference sequence). The V and J ends lost 5 bases and 7 bases, in that order; junction bases with no gene match: 18. The CDR3 runs to 18 residues. CDR3 in amino acids: CASSRGLAGITWGNEQFF. The CDR3 bases are TGTGCCAGCAGCCGCGGCCTAGCGGGGATAACTTGGGGAAATGAGCAGTTCTTC.

This chain uses TRBV6-5 with TRBJ2-7; 10 bases align to TRBD2. Trimming removed 5 bases from V and 3 bases from J; junction bases left unmatched: 4. This CDR3 is 14 amino acids long. The germline V gene has CDR1 MNHEY and CDR2 SVGAGI. The CDR3 is CASSRTSGYYEQYF. The CDR3 DNA reads as TGTGCCAGCAGTAGGACTAGCGGTTACTACGAGCAGTACTTC.

V usage is TRBV25-1 and J usage is TRBJ1-1; possibly TRBD1 for D (5 bases). The CDR3 sequence is 14 residues long. The V gene lost 7 bases and the J gene lost 4 bases, with 16 bases spanning the gap. The V gene's germline CDR1 is MGHDK and CDR2 SYGVNS. CDR3 region: CASMGRGVGTEAFF. Written as DNA, the CDR3 is TGTGCCAGCATGGGAAGGGGCGTCGGCACTGAAGCTTTCTTT.

The V and J genes are TRBV2 and TRBJ2-5; D possibly matches TRBD1 or TRBD2 (5 bases each). With 5 bases removed from V and 2 bases from J, the gap between germline ends came to 12 bases. The CDR3 contains 14 residues. Germline loops: CDR1 SNHLY, CDR2 FYNNEI. In DNA form, the CDR3 reads TGTGCCAGCAGTCCCGGGACCACACAAGAGACCCAGTACTTC. Translating it yields CASSPGTTQETQYF.

This rearrangement joins TRBV6-5 to TRBJ2-5; a possible D gene is TRBD2 (7 bases). This CDR3 has 16 residues. CDR1 MNHEY and CDR2 SVGAGI come from the germline V gene. Trimming stripped 3 bases from V and 0 bases from J, with 14 bases between. This CDR3 is CASSYHGGPHQETQYF. The CDR3, as DNA: TGTGCCAGCAGTTATCACGGGGGGCCCCACCAAGAGACCCAGTACTTC.

The CDR3 reads CASRAVTLANYGYTF. The CDR3 coding sequence is TGTGCCTCCCGGGCGGTTACCTTAGCTAACTATGGCTACACCTTC. The chain is built from TRBV6-5 and TRBJ1-2; no firm D call. CDR3 length: 15 amino acids. Between the trimmed V and J ends, which lost 11 bases and 0 bases, there was a span of 19 bases. Germline V lookup: CDR1 MNHEY, CDR2 SVGAGI.

V gene TRBV18 combines with J gene TRBJ2-6, with TRBD2 matching 13 bases. J lost 2 bases, V lost 1 base, and 8 bases had no gene match. Germline CDR1 is KGHSH and CDR2 is LQKENI. The CDR3 loop spans 20 amino acids. In nucleotides, the CDR3 is TGTGCCAGCTCACCACAGTTGCCTGGACTAGCGGGAGCTGGGGCCAACGTCCTGACTTTC. Translation gives CASSPQLPGLAGAGANVLTF.

The V and J genes are TRBV5-4 and TRBJ2-1; a possible D gene is TRBD2 (6 bases). V lost 2 bases to trimming and J lost 0 bases, with 12 bases between them. This CDR3 is built from 16 residues. Germline-derived CDR1 and CDR2 are SGHNT and YYREEE (reference sequence). This CDR3 is CASSLSRDLSYNEQFF. The CDR3 nucleotides are TGTGCCAGCAGCTTATCGCGGGACCTCTCCTACAATGAGCAGTTCTTC.

The V and J genes are TRBV27 and TRBJ1-5; 10 bases are a match to TRBD1. The CDR3 runs to 16 residues. The ends lost 0 bases at V and 7 bases at J; junction bases unmatched: 6. Germline assignment: CDR1 MNHEY and CDR2 SMNVEV (reference sequence). The CDR3 loop is CASSLSSTGGQQPQHF. The CDR3, as DNA: TGTGCCAGCAGTTTATCATCGACAGGGGGCCAGCAGCCCCAGCATTTT.

J is TRBJ1-1 and V is TRBV5-1, with TRBD1 identical over 7 bases. J lost 0 bases, V lost 3 bases, and 2 bases had no gene match. The CDR3 runs to 14 residues. In germline, CDR1 is SGHRS, CDR2 YFSETQ. In nucleotides, the CDR3 is TGCGCCAGCAGCTCGGGACAGCTGAACACTGAAGCTTTCTTT. Protein: CASSSGQLNTEAFF.

The sample holds a few counts of this clone. The chain is built from TRBV11-3 and TRBJ1-1; 7 bases are shared with TRBD1. The CDR3 sequence is 13 residues long. V shed 0 bases and J 9 bases; nucleotides not matched to a gene: 4. Germline CDR1 is SGHNT and CDR2 is YENEEA. CDR3 sequence (DNA): TGTGCCAGCAGCTTAGATACGGGACAGAAAGCTTTCTTT. Its translation: CASSLDTGQKAFF.